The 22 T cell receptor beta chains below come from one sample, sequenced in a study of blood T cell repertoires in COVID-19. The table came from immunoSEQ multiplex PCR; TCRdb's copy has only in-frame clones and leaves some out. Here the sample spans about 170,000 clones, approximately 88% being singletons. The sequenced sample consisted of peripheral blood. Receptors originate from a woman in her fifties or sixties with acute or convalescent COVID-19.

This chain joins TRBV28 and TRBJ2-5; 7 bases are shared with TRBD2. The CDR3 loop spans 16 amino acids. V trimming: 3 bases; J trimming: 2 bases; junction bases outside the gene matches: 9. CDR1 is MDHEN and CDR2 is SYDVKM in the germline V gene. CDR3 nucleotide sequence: TGTGCCAGCAGTTTTGCTCGGACTAGGGTACAAGAGACCCAGTACTTC. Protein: CASSFARTRVQETQYF.

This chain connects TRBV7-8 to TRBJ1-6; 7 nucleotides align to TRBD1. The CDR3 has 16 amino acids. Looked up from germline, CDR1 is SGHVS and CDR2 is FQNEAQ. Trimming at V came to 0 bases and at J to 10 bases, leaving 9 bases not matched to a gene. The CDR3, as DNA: TGTGCCAGCAGCTTAGCGGAAACAGGGGTAGGGTCACCCCTCCACTTT. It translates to CASSLAETGVGSPLHF.

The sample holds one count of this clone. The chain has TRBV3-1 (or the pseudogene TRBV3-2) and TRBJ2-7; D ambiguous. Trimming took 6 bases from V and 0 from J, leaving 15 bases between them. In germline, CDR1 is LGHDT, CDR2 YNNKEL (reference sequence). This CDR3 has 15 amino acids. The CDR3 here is CASSARPGSSYEQYF. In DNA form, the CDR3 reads TGTGCCAGCAGTGCGCGACCAGGAAGCTCCTACGAGCAGTACTTC.

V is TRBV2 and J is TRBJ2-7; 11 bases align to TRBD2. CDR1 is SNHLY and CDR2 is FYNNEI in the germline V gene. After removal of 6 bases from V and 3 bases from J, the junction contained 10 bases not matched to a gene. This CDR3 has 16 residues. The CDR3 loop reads CASSPLAGASSYEQYF. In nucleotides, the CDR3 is TGTGCCAGCAGCCCACTAGCGGGGGCCTCCAGCTACGAGCAGTACTTC.

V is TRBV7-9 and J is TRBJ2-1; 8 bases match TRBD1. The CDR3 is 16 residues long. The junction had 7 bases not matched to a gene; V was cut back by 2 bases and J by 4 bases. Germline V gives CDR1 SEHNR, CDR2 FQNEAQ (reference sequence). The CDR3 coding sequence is TGTGCCAGCAGCTTACTTGCGGACAGGGCTTACAATGAGCAGTTCTTC. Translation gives CASSLLADRAYNEQFF.

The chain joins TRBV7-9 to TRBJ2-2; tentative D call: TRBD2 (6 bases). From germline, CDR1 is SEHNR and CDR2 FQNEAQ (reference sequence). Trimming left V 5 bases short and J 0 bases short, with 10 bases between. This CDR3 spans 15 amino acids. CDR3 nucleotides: TGTGCCAGCAGCAACCGGGACTCGAACACCGGGGAGCTGTTTTTT. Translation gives CASSNRDSNTGELFF.

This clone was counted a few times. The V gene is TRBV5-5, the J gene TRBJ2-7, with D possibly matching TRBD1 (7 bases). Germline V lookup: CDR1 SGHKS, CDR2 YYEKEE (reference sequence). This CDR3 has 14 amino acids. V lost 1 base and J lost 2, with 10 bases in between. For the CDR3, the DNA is TGTGCCAGCAGCTTGTCAGGGGGGACCTACGAGCAGTACTTC. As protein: CASSLSGGTYEQYF.

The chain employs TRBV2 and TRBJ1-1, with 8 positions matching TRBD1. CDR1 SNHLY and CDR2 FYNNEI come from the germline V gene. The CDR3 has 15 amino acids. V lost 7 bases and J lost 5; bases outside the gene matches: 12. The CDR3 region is CASNRPGGVKTEAFF. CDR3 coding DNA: TGTGCCAGCAACCGCCCAGGGGGCGTTAAAACTGAAGCTTTCTTT.

The CDR3 is CSVSGQHNEQFF. In DNA, the CDR3 is TGCAGCGTTTCCGGACAGCACAATGAGCAGTTCTTC. V and J are TRBV29-1 and TRBJ2-1, with D possibly TRBD1 on 6 matching bases. V lost 5 bases, J lost 5 bases, and 10 bases lay in between. The germline CDR1 and CDR2 sequences are SQVTM and ANQGSEA. The CDR3 is 12 amino acids.

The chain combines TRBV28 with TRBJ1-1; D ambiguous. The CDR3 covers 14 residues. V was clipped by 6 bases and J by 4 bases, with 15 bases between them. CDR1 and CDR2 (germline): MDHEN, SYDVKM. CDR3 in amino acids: CASSLPEGITEAFF. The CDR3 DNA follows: TGTGCCAGCAGCCTCCCGGAGGGAATCACTGAAGCTTTCTTT.

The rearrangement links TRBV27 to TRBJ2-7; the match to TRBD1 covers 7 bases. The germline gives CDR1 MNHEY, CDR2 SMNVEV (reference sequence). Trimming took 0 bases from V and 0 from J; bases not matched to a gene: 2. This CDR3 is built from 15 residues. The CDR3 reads CASSLSRDSSYEQYF. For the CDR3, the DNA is TGTGCCAGCAGTTTATCCCGGGACAGCTCCTACGAGCAGTACTTC.

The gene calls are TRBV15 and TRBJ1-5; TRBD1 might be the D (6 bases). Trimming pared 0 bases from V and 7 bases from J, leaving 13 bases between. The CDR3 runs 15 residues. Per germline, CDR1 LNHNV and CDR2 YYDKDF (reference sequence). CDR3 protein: CATSRDRGRGQPQHF. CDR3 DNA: TGTGCCACCAGCAGAGATCGGGGCAGGGGACAGCCCCAGCATTTT.

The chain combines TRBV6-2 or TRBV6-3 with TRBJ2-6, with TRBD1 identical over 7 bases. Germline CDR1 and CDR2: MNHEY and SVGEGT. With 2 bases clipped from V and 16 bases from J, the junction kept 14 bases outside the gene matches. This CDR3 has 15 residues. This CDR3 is CASSYDRARALVLTF. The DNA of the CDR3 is TGTGCCAGCAGTTACGACAGGGCTAGGGCCCTAGTACTGACTTTC.

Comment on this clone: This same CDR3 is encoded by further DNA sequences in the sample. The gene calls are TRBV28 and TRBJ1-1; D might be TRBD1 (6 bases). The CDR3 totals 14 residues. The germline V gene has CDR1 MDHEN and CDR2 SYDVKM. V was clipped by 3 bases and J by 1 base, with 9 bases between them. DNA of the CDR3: TGTGCCAGCAGTTTCGGCAGGGGGAACACTGAAGCTTTCTTT. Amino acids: CASSFGRGNTEAFF.

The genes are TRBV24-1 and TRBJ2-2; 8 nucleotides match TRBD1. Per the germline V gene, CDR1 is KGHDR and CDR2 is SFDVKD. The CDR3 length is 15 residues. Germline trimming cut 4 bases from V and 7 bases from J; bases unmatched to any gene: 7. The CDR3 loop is CATSDPSDRDGELFF. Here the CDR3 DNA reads TGTGCCACCAGTGACCCCTCGGACAGGGACGGGGAGCTGTTTTTT.

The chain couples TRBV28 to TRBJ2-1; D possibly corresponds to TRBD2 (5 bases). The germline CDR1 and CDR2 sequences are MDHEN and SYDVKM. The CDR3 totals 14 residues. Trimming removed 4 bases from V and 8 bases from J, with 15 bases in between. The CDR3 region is CASSSRTGYYEQFF. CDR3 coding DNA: TGTGCCAGCAGTTCGAGGACGGGGTACTATGAGCAGTTCTTC.

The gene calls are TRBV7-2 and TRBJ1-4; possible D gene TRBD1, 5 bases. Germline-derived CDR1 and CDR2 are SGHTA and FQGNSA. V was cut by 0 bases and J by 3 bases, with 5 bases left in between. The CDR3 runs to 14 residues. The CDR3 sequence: CASSLAGPNEKLFF. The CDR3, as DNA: TGTGCCAGCAGCTTAGCGGGGCCTAATGAAAAACTGTTTTTT.

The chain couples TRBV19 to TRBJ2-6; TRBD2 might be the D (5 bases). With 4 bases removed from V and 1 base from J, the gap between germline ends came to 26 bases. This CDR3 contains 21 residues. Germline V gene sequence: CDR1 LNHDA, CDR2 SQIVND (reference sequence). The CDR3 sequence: CASSKTVVGIALLSGANVLTF. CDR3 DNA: TGTGCCAGTAGTAAAACGGTTGTCGGGATAGCGTTATTGTCTGGGGCCAACGTCCTGACTTTC.

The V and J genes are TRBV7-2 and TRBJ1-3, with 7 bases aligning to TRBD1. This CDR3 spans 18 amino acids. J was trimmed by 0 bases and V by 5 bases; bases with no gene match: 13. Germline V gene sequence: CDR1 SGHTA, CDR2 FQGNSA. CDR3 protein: CASSPQGSSTLSGNTIYF. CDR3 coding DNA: TGTGCCAGCAGCCCACAGGGGTCCTCTACTCTCTCTGGAAACACCATATATTTT.

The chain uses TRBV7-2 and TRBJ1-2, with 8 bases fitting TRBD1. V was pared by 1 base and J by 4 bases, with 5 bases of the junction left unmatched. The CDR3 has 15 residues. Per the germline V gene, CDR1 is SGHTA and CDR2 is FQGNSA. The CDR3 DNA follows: TGTGCCAGCAGCTTAGGCGGGACAGGTACCTATGGCTACACCTTC. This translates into CASSLGGTGTYGYTF.

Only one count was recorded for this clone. CDR3 region: CAWSVQYQPQHF. CDR3 coding DNA: TGTGCCTGGAGTGTTCAGTATCAGCCCCAGCATTTT. The V gene is TRBV30, the J gene TRBJ1-5; D gene ambiguous. V lost 0 bases and J lost 5, with 5 bases in between. CDR3 length equals 12 residues. Per germline, CDR1 GTSNPN and CDR2 SVGIG (reference sequence).

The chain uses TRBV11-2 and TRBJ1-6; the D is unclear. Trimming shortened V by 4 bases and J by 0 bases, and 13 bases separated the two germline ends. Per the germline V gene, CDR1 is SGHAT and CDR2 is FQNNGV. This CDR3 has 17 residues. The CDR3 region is CASSYAGSSSYNSPLHF. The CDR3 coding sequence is TGTGCCAGCAGCTACGCGGGGTCGAGCTCCTATAATTCACCCCTCCACTTT.